The present TCR beta chain was sequenced within a study of cytomegalovirus exposure and HLA in healthy donors. This clone was seen only once. Its antigen is unidentified. Germline loops: CDR1 SGHTS, CDR2 YDEGEE. The V end was cut by 1 base, the J end by 7 bases, with 6 bases between. The CDR3 extends over 13 amino acids. Assay used: immunoSEQ multiplex PCR; TCRdb lists only in-frame clones, some missing. This sample yields approximately 210,000 clones, of which roughly 86% are seen a single time; more than 1.4% belongs to the top ten. Study-wide results and limits: Researchers catalogued approximately 170 TCR beta chains as cytomegalovirus-associated. Rare TCR sequences predominated, though certain public TCRs were found in many donors.

V gene TRBV5-8 combines with J gene TRBJ1-6; D unresolved. The origin of this receptor is a woman between 18 and 29 years old in good health and CMV-seronegative. The sample was PBMCs. The CDR3 DNA is TGTGCCAGCAGCTTGAGAGGGAATTCACCCCTCCACTTT. Protein product: CASSLRGNSPLHF.